The 30 T cell receptor beta chains in this list originate from one sample, sequenced in a study of blood T cell repertoires in COVID-19. Here immunoSEQ multiplex PCR was the method, and the copy in TCRdb shows in-frame clones only, minus some. The sample records about 180,000 clones, 89% being singletons. Sequencing was performed on PBMCs or T cells enriched from blood (not recorded which). Source of these receptors: a woman aged 40-49 years with acute COVID-19.

The chain couples TRBV19 to TRBJ1-1; D gene ambiguous. V dropped 5 bases and J dropped 7 bases, with 14 bases sitting between them. Germline-derived CDR1 and CDR2 are LNHDA and SQIVND (reference sequence). This CDR3 contains 13 residues. The CDR3 DNA reads TGTGCCAGTAGTCTCGACACCTCTATTGAAGCTTTCTTT. It translates to CASSLDTSIEAFF.

This rearrangement joins TRBV3-1 (or the pseudogene TRBV3-2) to TRBJ2-1; 10 bases fit TRBD2. The ends lost 4 bases at V and 9 bases at J; junction bases unmatched: 6. The CDR3 covers 14 residues. CDR1 and CDR2 (germline): LGHDT, YNNKEL (reference sequence). The CDR3 DNA reads TGTGCCAGCAGCCGTAGCGGGGGGATGGGTGAGCAGTTCTTC. It specifies CASSRSGGMGEQFF.

The chain employs TRBV6-2 or TRBV6-3 and TRBJ2-3; 9 bases agree with TRBD2. CDR3 length: 14 amino acids. Germline V gene sequence: CDR1 MNHEY, CDR2 SVGEGT. V lost 1 base to trimming and J lost 6 bases; unmatched junction nucleotides: 2. CDR3 region: CASSYLLAGDTQYF. CDR3 bases: TGTGCCAGCAGTTACTTACTAGCGGGTGATACGCAGTATTTT.

The genes are TRBV12-3 or TRBV12-4 and TRBJ2-1; 9 positions agree with TRBD2. The junction had 7 bases not matched to a gene; V was cut back by 0 bases and J by 16 bases. CDR3 length equals 13 residues. The CDR3 coding sequence is TGTGCCAGCAGTTTAGCTAGCGGGAGAGGATGTTTCTTC. It specifies CASSLASGRGCFF.

CDR3 loop: CASSSQGVNQPQHF. DNA for the CDR3: TGTGCCAGCAGCTCGCAGGGGGTGAATCAGCCCCAGCATTTT. The chain recombines TRBV7-2 with TRBJ1-5, with 7 bases identical to TRBD1. Germline CDR1 reads SGHTA; CDR2 reads FQGNSA. V dropped 4 bases and J dropped 4; count of bases not matched to a gene: 4. The CDR3 is 14 residues long. Supplemented by reference TRBV7-2 and TRBJ1-5, the full variable domain reads GAGVSQSPSNKVTEKGKDVELRCDPISGHTALYWYRQSLGQGLEFLIYFQGNSAPDKSGLPSDRFSAERTGGSVSTLTIQRTQQEDSAVYLCASSSQGVNQPQHFGDGTRLSIL.

The gene calls are TRBV10-3 and TRBJ2-7; D may be TRBD2 (7 bases). The CDR3 is made up of 17 amino acids. Germline assignment: CDR1 ENHRY and CDR2 SYGVKD. V was trimmed by 0 bases and J by 4 bases, leaving 19 bases between them. The CDR3 bases are TGTGCCATCAGTGAGTCGGGGGCGCGGGGGCCACGATACGAGCAGTACTTC. It yields the protein CAISESGARGPRYEQYF.

In regard to this clone: A junction boundary mismatches the germline segment, possibly from a read error. This chain links TRBV6-5 with TRBJ2-5, with D tentatively TRBD1 (5 bases). The CDR3 loop spans 14 amino acids. The germline CDR1 and CDR2 sequences are MNHEY and SVGAGI. CDR3 nucleotide sequence: TGTGCCAGCAGTCCAGCAGGGTACCAGGAGACCCAGTACTTC. Translated, it gives CASSPAGYQETQYF.

This clone was observed a single time. The chain carries TRBV4-2 and TRBJ2-2; 7 bases fit TRBD2. The CDR3 totals 14 residues. V shed 3 bases and J 6 bases; nucleotides not matched to a gene: 4. In germline, CDR1 is LGHNA, CDR2 YNFKEQ. The CDR3 region is CASSHGGSAGELFF. CDR3 DNA: TGTGCCAGCAGCCACGGCGGGAGTGCCGGGGAGCTGTTTTTT.

Note on this clone: One end of the junction varies from germline; a read error may be responsible. The V call is TRBV20-1, the J call TRBJ2-1, with 7 bases aligning to TRBD2. CDR1 is DFQATT and CDR2 is SNEGSKA in the germline V gene (reference sequence). The CDR3 has 13 residues. The CDR3 nucleotides are TGCAGCGCTAGTCGTCTAGCGGACAATGAGCAGTTCTTC. Translating it yields CSASRLADNEQFF.

The rearrangement uses TRBV5-1 and TRBJ2-3; D not certain. The CDR3 is 15 amino acids. CDR1 and CDR2 from the germline V gene are SGHRS and YFSETQ. Trimming cost V 4 bases and J 0 bases, with 12 bases left between them. The DNA for the CDR3 is TGCGCCAGCAGCCGCGACTCGACTAGCACAGATACGCAGTATTTT. Protein product: CASSRDSTSTDTQYF.

This chain connects TRBV6-5 to TRBJ2-1, with TRBD1 matching over 8 bases. With 5 bases clipped from V and 5 bases from J, the junction kept 5 bases outside the gene matches. The germline V gene has CDR1 MNHEY and CDR2 SVGAGI. This CDR3 has 14 residues. As DNA, the CDR3 is TGTGCCAGCAGTAGGGGACAGGAGAACAATGAGCAGTTCTTC. This encodes CASSRGQENNEQFF.

The chain recombines TRBV19 with TRBJ1-5; a weak D match, TRBD1 (6 bases). Germline V gene lookup returns CDR1 LNHDA and CDR2 SQIVND (reference sequence). The V end was cut by 7 bases, the J end by 0 bases, with 16 bases between. This CDR3 comprises 16 residues. The CDR3 sequence: CASMRTGTDSNQPQHF. The CDR3 DNA sequence: TGTGCCAGTATGCGCACAGGGACGGATAGCAATCAGCCCCAGCATTTT.

A note on this clone: At one end, the junction sequence differs from germline, possibly due to a read error. The chain uses TRBV27 and TRBJ1-2, with 8 bases lining up with TRBD1. Germline V CDR1 and CDR2: MNHEY, SMNVEV (reference sequence). The CDR3 runs 12 residues. The CDR3 nucleotides read TGTGCCAGCAGTTCCCGGACAGGGAGGTCCGCCTTC. Its translation is CASSSRTGRSAF.

J is TRBJ2-2 and V is TRBV4-2, with D unresolved. The CDR3 covers 16 residues. Germline-derived CDR1 and CDR2 are LGHNA and YNFKEQ. The ends were cut back, 0 bases at V and 6 bases at J, with 14 bases in the middle. For the CDR3, the DNA is TGTGCCAGCAGCCAAGATAATGGCGGAGAAGCCGGGGAGCTGTTTTTT. It yields the protein CASSQDNGGEAGELFF.

The V and J genes are TRBV3-1 (or the pseudogene TRBV3-2) and TRBJ2-1; 7 nucleotides line up with TRBD1. Germline lookup yields CDR1 LGHDT and CDR2 YNNKEL (reference sequence). V shed 5 bases and J 1 base; nucleotides not matched to a gene: 8. The CDR3 covers 16 residues. The DNA of the CDR3 is TGTGCCAGCAGCAAGAGAACAGGGGCATCCTACAATGAGCAGTTCTTC. This gives the protein CASSKRTGASYNEQFF.

The rearrangement joins TRBV7-2 to TRBJ2-5; the match to TRBD2 covers 10 bases. The junction had 4 bases not matched to a gene; V was cut back by 5 bases and J by 1 base. The CDR3 length is 15 residues. Germline CDR1 reads SGHTA; CDR2 reads FQGNSA. CDR3 in DNA: TGTGCCAGCAGCCATCGGACTAGCGGCCAAGAGACCCAGTACTTC. Amino acid sequence: CASSHRTSGQETQYF.

This rearrangement joins TRBV6-5 to TRBJ2-7, with TRBD2 matching 9 bases. Germline CDR1 reads MNHEY; CDR2 reads SVGAGI. The J segment lost 4 bases and the V segment lost 4 bases, leaving 11 bases of the junction unmatched. The CDR3 is 16 residues long. CDR3 sequence reads: CASSSAAPGLAYEQYF. The CDR3, as DNA: TGTGCCAGCAGTTCCGCCGCTCCGGGACTAGCTTACGAGCAGTACTTC.

J is TRBJ2-2 and V is TRBV6-5, with 7 bases lining up with TRBD1. The V gene's germline CDR1 is MNHEY and CDR2 SVGAGI. The ends lost 5 bases at V and 5 bases at J; junction bases unmatched: 5. The CDR3 has 14 amino acids. CDR3 residues: CASSKQGITGELFF. CDR3 coding DNA: TGTGCCAGCAGTAAACAGGGGATAACCGGGGAGCTGTTTTTT.

The chain couples TRBV12-5 to TRBJ2-7, with a weak D call TRBD1 (5 bases). Germline lookup yields CDR1 LGHNT and CDR2 FRNRAP. The V gene lost 0 bases and the J gene lost 4 bases, with 16 bases spanning the gap. This CDR3 is 16 amino acids long. The CDR3 loop is CASGLVLGRDVYEQYF. CDR3 in DNA: TGTGCTAGTGGTTTGGTACTGGGCAGGGATGTTTACGAGCAGTACTTC.

The chain combines TRBV6-5 with TRBJ1-1, with D possibly matching TRBD1 (6 bases). V lost 7 bases to trimming and J lost 1 base, with 13 bases between them. The CDR3 spans 14 residues. CDR1 MNHEY and CDR2 SVGAGI come from the germline V gene. The CDR3 region has the DNA TGTGCCAGCACCCAGGACAGAACGAACACTGAAGCTTTCTTT. As protein: CASTQDRTNTEAFF.

The chain is built from TRBV5-1 and TRBJ1-2; D is undetermined. V was cut by 2 bases and J by 5 bases, with 13 bases left in between. The CDR3 loop spans 14 amino acids. CDR1 and CDR2 from the germline V gene are SGHRS and YFSETQ. DNA for the CDR3: TGCGCCAGCAGCTTTGAGGGTTTAGGTTATGGCTACACCTTC. The encoded protein is CASSFEGLGYGYTF.

The V gene is TRBV10-2, the J gene TRBJ1-4; 9 bases align to TRBD1. This CDR3 has 13 amino acids. Germline CDR1 and CDR2: WSHSY and SAAADI. V dropped 6 bases and J dropped 8; count of bases not matched to a gene: 4. The CDR3 DNA sequence: TGCGCCAGCAGGACAGGGGGTGAGGAAAAACTGTTTTTT. The encoded protein is CASRTGGEEKLFF.

Points on this clone: Its ends do not fully match the called genes, so a read error is possible. The chain recombines TRBV5-1 with TRBJ1-1; 12 bases match TRBD1. The CDR3 length is 15 residues. Germline V gives CDR1 SGHRS, CDR2 YFSETQ. Here the CDR3 reads CASSLAGQGAVLLEF. For the CDR3, the DNA is TGCGCCAGCAGCTTGGCGGGACAGGGGGCGGTCCTGCTGGAATTT.

The CDR3 sequence: CASSWTRDKTGEQYF. The CDR3 DNA is TGTGCCAGCAGCTGGACCAGGGACAAAACGGGCGAGCAGTACTTC. The J gene is TRBJ2-7, the V gene TRBV11-2, with D possibly matching TRBD1 (6 bases). The germline V gene encodes CDR1 SGHAT and CDR2 FQNNGV. Trimming pared 4 bases from V and 6 bases from J, leaving 19 bases between. The CDR3 has 15 amino acids.

This chain links TRBV7-2 with TRBJ2-7, with no clear D. CDR1 is SGHTA and CDR2 is FQGNSA in the germline V gene. V was clipped by 4 bases and J by 3 bases, with 13 bases between them. CDR3 length: 14 residues. CDR3 in amino acids: CASSSRQVGYEQYF. For the CDR3, the DNA is TGTGCCAGCAGCTCCCGCCAGGTCGGCTACGAGCAGTACTTC.

This chain uses TRBV5-4 with TRBJ1-2; 8 bases agree with TRBD1. In germline, CDR1 is SGHNT, CDR2 YYREEE (reference sequence). The CDR3 runs to 16 residues. V lost 5 bases, J lost 6 bases, and 15 bases stayed unmatched. CDR3 coding DNA: TGTGCCAGCAGTTCGCGGCCAGGACAGGGAGGAGATGGCTACACCTTC. Amino acids: CASSSRPGQGGDGYTF.

In its sample, this clone was seen a few times. The genes are TRBV19 and TRBJ2-7; possibly TRBD1 for D (6 bases). The CDR3 loop spans 14 amino acids. V lost 1 base and J lost 1, with 8 bases in between. Germline CDR1 is LNHDA and CDR2 is SQIVND (reference sequence). CDR3 in amino acids: CASSIGTESYEQYF. The CDR3 region has the DNA TGTGCCAGTAGTATAGGGACAGAGTCCTACGAGCAGTACTTC.

This chain uses TRBV3-1 (or the pseudogene TRBV3-2) with TRBJ2-3; D possibly corresponds to TRBD2 (6 bases). CDR1 LGHDT and CDR2 YNNKEL come from the germline V gene (reference sequence). The V end was cut by 4 bases, the J end by 0 bases, with 8 bases between. The CDR3 totals 14 residues. The CDR3 DNA reads TGTGCCAGCAGCCGGGGACTCAGCACAGATACGCAGTATTTT. It yields the protein CASSRGLSTDTQYF.

This chain connects TRBV29-1 to TRBJ1-5; TRBD1 matches 7 bases. CDR3 size: 14 residues. Looked up from germline, CDR1 is SQVTM and CDR2 is ANQGSEA. With V trimmed by 5 bases and J by 2 bases, 6 bases remained unmatched. CDR3 nucleotide sequence: TGCAGCGTTCAACAGGGGTACGGCAATCAGCCCCAGCATTTT. Translated: CSVQQGYGNQPQHF.

In this sample, this clone turned up once. The V call is TRBV6-5, the J call TRBJ2-3, with D possibly TRBD1 on 5 matching bases. CDR3 length: 14 residues. V gave up 5 bases and J gave up 2 bases, with 11 bases separating them. Per germline, CDR1 MNHEY and CDR2 SVGAGI. This CDR3 is CASSRRQTTDTQYF. As DNA, the CDR3 is TGTGCCAGCAGTCGTCGACAGACCACAGATACGCAGTATTTT.